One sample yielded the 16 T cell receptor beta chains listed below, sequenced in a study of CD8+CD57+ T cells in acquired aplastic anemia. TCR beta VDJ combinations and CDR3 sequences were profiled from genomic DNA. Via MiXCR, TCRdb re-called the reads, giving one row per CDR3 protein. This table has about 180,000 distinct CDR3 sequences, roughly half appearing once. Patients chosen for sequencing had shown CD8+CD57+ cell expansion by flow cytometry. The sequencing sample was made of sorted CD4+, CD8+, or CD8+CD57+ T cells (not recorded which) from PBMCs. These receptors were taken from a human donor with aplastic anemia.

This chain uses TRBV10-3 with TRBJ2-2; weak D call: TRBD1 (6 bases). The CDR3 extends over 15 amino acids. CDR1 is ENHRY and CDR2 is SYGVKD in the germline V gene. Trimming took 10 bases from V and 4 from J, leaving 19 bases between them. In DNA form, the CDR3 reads TGTGCCACCCAACGGGACACAGCTGGCACCGGGGAGCTGTTTTTT. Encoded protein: CATQRDTAGTGELFF.

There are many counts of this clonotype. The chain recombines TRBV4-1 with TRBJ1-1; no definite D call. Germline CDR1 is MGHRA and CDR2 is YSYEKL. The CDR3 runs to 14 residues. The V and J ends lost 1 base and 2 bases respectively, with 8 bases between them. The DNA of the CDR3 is TGCGCCAGCAGCCAAGGTTGGGGAAACACTGAAGCTTTCTTT. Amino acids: CASSQGWGNTEAFF.

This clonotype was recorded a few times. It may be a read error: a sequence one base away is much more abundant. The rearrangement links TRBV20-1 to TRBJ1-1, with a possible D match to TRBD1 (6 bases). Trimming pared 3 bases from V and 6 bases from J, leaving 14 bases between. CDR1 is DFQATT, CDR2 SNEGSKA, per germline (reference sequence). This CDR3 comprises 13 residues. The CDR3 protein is CSARDHGGSEAFF. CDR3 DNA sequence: TGCAGTGCTAGGGACCACGGGGGCTCTGAAGCTTTCTTT.

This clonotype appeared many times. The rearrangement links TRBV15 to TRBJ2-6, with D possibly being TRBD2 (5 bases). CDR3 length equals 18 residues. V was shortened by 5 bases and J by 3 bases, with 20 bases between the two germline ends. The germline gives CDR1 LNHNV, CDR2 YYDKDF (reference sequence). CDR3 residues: CATSQLEVLRSGANVLTF. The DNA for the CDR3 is TGTGCCACCAGCCAACTAGAGGTCCTTCGGAGTGGGGCCAACGTCCTGACTTTC. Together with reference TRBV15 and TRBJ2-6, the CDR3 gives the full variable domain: DAMVIQNPRYQVTQFGKPVTLSCSQTLNHNVMYWYQQKSSQAPKLLFHYYDKDFNNEADTPDNFQSRRPNTSFCFLDIRSPGLGDTAMYLCATSQLEVLRSGANVLTFGAGSRLTVL.

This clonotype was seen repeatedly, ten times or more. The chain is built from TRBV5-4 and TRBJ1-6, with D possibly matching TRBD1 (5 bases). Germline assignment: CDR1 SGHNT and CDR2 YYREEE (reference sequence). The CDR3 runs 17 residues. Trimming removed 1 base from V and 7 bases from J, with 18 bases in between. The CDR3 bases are TGTGCCAGCAGCTTGTTCGGCAGGGCAATGGGGAATTCACCCCTCCACTTT. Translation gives CASSLFGRAMGNSPLHF.

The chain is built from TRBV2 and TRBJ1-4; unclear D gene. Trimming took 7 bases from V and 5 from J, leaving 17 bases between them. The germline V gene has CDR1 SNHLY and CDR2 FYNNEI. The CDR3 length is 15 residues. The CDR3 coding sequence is TGTGCCAGCACCCCAAGCCTTATCTACAATGAAAAACTGTTTTTT. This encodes CASTPSLIYNEKLFF.

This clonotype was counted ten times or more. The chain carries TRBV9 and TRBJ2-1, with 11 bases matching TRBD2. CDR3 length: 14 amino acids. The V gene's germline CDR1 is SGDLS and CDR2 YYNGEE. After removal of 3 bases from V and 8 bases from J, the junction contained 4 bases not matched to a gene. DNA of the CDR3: TGTGCCAGCAGCGCCGGGACTAGCGGCTATGAGCAGTTCTTC. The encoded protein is CASSAGTSGYEQFF.

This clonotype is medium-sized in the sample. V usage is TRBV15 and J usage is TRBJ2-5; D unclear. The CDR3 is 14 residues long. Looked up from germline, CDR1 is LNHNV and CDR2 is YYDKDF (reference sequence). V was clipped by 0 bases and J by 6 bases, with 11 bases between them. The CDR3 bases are TGTGCCACCAGCAGAGATGTGGGGTGGAAGACCCAGTACTTC. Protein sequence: CATSRDVGWKTQYF.

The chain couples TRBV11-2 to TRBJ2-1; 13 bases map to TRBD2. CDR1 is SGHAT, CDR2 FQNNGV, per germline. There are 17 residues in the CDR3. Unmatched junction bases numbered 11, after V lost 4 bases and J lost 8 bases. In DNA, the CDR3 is TGTGCCAGCAGCTCCGCCCCCTGGACTAGCGGGAGCGATGAGCAGTTCTTC. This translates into CASSSAPWTSGSDEQFF.

CDR3 nucleotides: TGTGCCAGCAGTAACCGGGACGGTGATGAAAAACTGTTTTTT. Its translation is CASSNRDGDEKLFF. The chain recombines TRBV27 with TRBJ1-4; tentatively, D is TRBD1 (5 bases). CDR1 MNHEY and CDR2 SMNVEV come from the germline V gene (reference sequence). V gave up 5 bases and J gave up 6 bases, with 13 bases separating them. The CDR3 contains 14 residues.

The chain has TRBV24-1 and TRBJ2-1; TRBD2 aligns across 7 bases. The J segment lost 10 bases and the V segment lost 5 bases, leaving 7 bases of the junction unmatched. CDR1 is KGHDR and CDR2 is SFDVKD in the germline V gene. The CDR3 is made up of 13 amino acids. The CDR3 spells CATSAREHHEQFF. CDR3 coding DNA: TGTGCCACCAGTGCGCGGGAGCATCACGAGCAGTTCTTC.

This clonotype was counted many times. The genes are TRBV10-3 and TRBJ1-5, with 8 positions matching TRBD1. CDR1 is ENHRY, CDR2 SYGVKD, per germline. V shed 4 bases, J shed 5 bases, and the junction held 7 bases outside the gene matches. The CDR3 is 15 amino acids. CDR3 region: CAISAGGQGHQPQHF. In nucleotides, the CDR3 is TGTGCCATCAGTGCCGGTGGACAGGGCCATCAGCCCCAGCATTTT.

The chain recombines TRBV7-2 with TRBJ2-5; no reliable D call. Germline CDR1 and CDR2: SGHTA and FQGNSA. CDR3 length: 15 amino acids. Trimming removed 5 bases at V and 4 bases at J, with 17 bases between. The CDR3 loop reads CASSRSRRWGETQYF. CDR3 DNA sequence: TGTGCCAGCAGCCGGAGCAGGAGATGGGGAGAGACCCAGTACTTC.

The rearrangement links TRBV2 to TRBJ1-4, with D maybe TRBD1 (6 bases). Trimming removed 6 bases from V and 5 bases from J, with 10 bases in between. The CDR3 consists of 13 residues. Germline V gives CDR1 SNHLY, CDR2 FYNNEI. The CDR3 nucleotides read TGTGCCAGCAGACGGGACATGAATGAAAAACTGTTTTTT. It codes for CASRRDMNEKLFF. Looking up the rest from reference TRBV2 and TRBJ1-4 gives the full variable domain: EPEVTQTPSHQVTQMGQEVILRCVPISNHLYFYWYRQILGQKVEFLVSFYNNEISEKSEIFDDQFSVERPDGSNFTLKIRSTKLEDSAMYFCASRRDMNEKLFFGSGTQLSVL.

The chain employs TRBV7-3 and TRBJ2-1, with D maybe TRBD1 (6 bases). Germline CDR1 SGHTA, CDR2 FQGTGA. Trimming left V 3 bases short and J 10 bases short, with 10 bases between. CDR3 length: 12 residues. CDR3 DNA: TGTGCCAGCAGCTTCGACAGGAACGAGCAGTTCTTC. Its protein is CASSFDRNEQFF. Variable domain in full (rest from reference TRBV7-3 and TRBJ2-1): GAGVSQTPSNKVTEKGKYVELRCDPISGHTALYWYRQSLGQGPEFLIYFQGTGAADDSGLPNDRFFAVRPEGSVSTLKIQRTERGDSAVYLCASSFDRNEQFFGPGTRLTVL.

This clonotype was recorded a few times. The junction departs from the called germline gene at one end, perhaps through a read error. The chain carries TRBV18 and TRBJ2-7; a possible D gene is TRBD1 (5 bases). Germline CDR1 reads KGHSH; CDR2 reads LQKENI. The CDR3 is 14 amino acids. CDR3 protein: CASSPSRGSCEQYF. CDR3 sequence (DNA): TGTGCCAGCTCACCATCTAGGGGCTCCTGCGAGCAGTACTTC.